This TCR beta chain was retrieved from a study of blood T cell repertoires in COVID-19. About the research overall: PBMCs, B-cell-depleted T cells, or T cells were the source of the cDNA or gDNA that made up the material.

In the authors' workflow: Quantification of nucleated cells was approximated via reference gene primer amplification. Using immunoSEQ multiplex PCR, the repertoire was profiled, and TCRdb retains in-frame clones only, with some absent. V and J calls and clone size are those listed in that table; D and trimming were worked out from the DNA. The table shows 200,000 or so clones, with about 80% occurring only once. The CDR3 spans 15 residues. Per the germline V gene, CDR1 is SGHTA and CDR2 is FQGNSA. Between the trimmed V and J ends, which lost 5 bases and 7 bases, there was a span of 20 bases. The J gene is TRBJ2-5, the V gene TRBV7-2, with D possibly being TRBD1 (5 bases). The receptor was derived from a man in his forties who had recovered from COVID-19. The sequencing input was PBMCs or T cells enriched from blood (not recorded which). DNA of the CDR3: TGTGCCAGCAGCAGAAACCTGCTAGGGGTCGGGACCCAGTACTTC. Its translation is CASSRNLLGVGTQYF.